The sample holds a few counts of the clone carrying this TCR beta chain. Antigen specificity is unknown. The sample is drawn from a study of T cell responses to AZD1222 COVID-19 vaccine. Libraries were prepared by immunoSEQ multiplex PCR; TCRdb keeps only in-frame clonotypes and omits some of them. The sample lists about 180,000 clones; around 90% were seen once. Overall study findings and caveats: Reportedly, nearly half of unique spike TCRs recognized epitopes outside B.1.351/B.1.1.7 mutations.

The V gene's germline CDR1 is LGHDT and CDR2 YNNKEL (reference sequence). The CDR3 runs to 14 residues. J gave up 13 bases and V 1 base, and 12 bases lay outside the gene matches. The chain uses TRBV3-1 (or the pseudogene TRBV3-2) and TRBJ2-7; 8 bases map to TRBD1. This clonotype originated in an adult who received the AZD1222 COVID-19 vaccine. The material sequenced was peripheral blood, taken 28 days after the second AZD1222 dose. The DNA of the CDR3 is TGTGCCAGCAGCCAAGGGACAGGGCGCCCCCCCTCATACTTC. Amino acid sequence: CASSQGTGRPPSYF.